A single TCR beta chain is shown here with its context. This clonotype was counted at least ten times. Its specific antigen is unknown. No qualities accompany the bases; no much larger clone lies one base away. The label giving this sample's time point can be read as: newly diagnosed GD, antithyroid drugs for less than 3 months. RNA was extracted from PBMCs in TRIzol for both TCR sequencing and RNA sequencing. Graves' disease was diagnosed according to American Thyroid Association guidelines. Patients for the study were recruited at an endocrinology department in Xi'an, China. From each patient, approximately 10 milliliters of peripheral blood was collected into an EDTA anticoagulant tube. PBMCs were isolated by Ficoll Paque Plus density gradient separation without further T cell sorting. An Agilent 2100 Bioanalyzer and agarose gel were used to check RNA quality, while a NanoDrop 2000 measured RNA concentration.

The sample belongs to a study of regulatory T cells in long-lasting Graves disease (dated by TCRdb to the early 2020s). Context from the whole study: Antithyroid drugs had been taken for less than 3 months by newly diagnosed Graves' disease patients. A total of about 35 samples underwent TCR sequencing: about 13 from persistent and about 20 from newly diagnosed Graves' disease patients. Peripheral blood TCR sequencing and RNA sequencing compared persistent Graves' disease patients with newly diagnosed Graves' disease patients. The study was conducted in China and was registered as a clinical trial. Results and caveats for the whole study, not just this receptor: TRBV28, TRBJ1-2 and TRBJ2-5 were preferentially used in persistent disease, while TRBV20-1 and TRBJ2-1 were favored in newly diagnosed disease. Because the primary lesion, thyroid tissue, could not be accessed, the study looked at peripheral blood alone. Patients with persistent disease shared more public clonotypes (about 2,500) than newly diagnosed patients did (about 1,000). Sequencing and analysis were limited to the TCR beta chain. Compared with newly diagnosed patients, persistent Graves' disease patients had lower TCR Shannon entropy and fewer highly expanded clones, which suggests clonal expansion. The small sample size was acknowledged by the authors as a limitation that may reduce accuracy.

CDR1 and CDR2 were assigned from the germline V gene (reference sequence) as DFQATT and SNEGSKA. The V end loses 2 bases and the J end loses 4 bases, and a stretch of 8 bases separates them. Including cysteine and phenylalanine, the CDR3 has 12 amino acids. The CDR3 DNA has 36 bases and is translated from base 1. The library came from multiplex PCR. Sequencing relied on an Illumina HiSeq 4000. CDR3 regions were amplified by Arm-PCR with iRepertoire HTBI primers to construct TCR beta libraries. Before sequencing, the PCR products underwent gel purification. As for how the authors treated the data: Gene usage analysis of CDR3 amino acid clonotypes relied on the 62 TRBV and around 13 TRBJ segments identified across samples. Filtered high-quality paired reads were merged into contigs using COPE and FqMerger. BLAST was used to align contigs to IMGT TRBV, TRBD and TRBJ reference genes, with CDR3 defined following IMGT. Any clonotype with a frequency above 0.1% was classified as a highly expanded clone. Shannon entropy was used to measure repertoire diversity, and the Gini coefficient was used to measure V-J evenness. Public clonotypes were defined as clonotypes shared by more than one individual. The raw public reads went through TCRdb reprocessing: fastp at Q25, MiXCR clone calling, in-frame beta chains kept. Each CDR3 protein appears once, grouped with its most common genes and DNA. These V and J calls rely on TCRdb rather than the paper's analysis. Counted in this sample were 250,000 to 300,000 distinct CDR3 sequences; approximately 20% of them appeared once. The top ten clonotypes cover 14% of the sample.

Separately, the same data were catalogued under a study of T cells in Graves' hyperthyroidism and ophthalmopathy. Per the second study: Stable Graves' hyperthyroidism was defined as the absence of progression to ophthalmopathy over 18 months of follow-up. Hyperthyroidism patients were newly diagnosed, with disease duration under 2 months, and aged 18 to 65 years. Patients with uncontrolled infections, other autoimmune diseases, pregnancy or lactation were excluded. Diagnoses were established on the basis of clinical symptoms, serum thyroxine and TRAb, thyroid ultrasound, and orbital computed tomography. The TCR CDR3 was subjected to a first round of RT-PCR using the HTBI primer set and the Qiagen OneStep RT-PCR kit. Most expanded thyroid clonotypes (frequency above 0.001) were also detected in blood, suggesting blood repertoires may reflect thyroid immune responses. A model built on a 13 V-J signature distinguished ophthalmopathy from stable hyperthyroidism, reaching 85% to 90% sensitivity and under 84% specificity in cross-validation and 80%/75% in testing. In validation, the model predicted progression to ophthalmopathy a median of around 6.5 months before onset, with around 70% sensitivity and 72.22% specificity. TCR V-J signatures able to tell the groups apart were searched for in a discovery cohort of around 95 patients, of whom 40 to 45 had Graves' ophthalmopathy and 55 to 65 had stable Graves' hyperthyroidism. Prospective prediction of ophthalmopathy was tested in an independent validation cohort of approximately 19 hyperthyroidism patients and 15 to 17 patients who later progressed to ophthalmopathy. The roughly 100 discovery patients were randomly divided into training and test sets at a 7:3 ratio. The study also compared thyroid tissue and blood T-cell repertoires from a handful of Graves' hyperthyroidism patients. Once sampling was done, hyperthyroidism patients were given methimazole at a starting dose of 30 mg daily, whereas ophthalmopathy patients were given high-dose intravenous methylprednisolone. Libraries were constructed in a second round of multiplex PCR, after which size selection and purification were performed. Paired-end sequencing of the libraries was performed with 100 bp reads on an Illumina HiSeq2000. SOAPnuke was used to process the raw data, removing reads that contained adapters or uncalled bases, had a mean Phred below 15, or lacked an exact match to the constant primer or identifier. High-quality paired reads were merged using COPE v1.2.5, and each unique nucleotide sequence was defined as a clonotype. MiTCR v1.1 was used to align the clonotypes against IMGT TRBV, TRBD and TRBJ reference segments. The analysis was restricted to V-J combinations with a frequency above 0.0001, which together covered approximately 99% of the repertoires. A TCS score was defined as the ratio between F50 (clonal expansion) and ExV (chaos), using BLOSUM62-based TCRdist between CDR3 peptides within each V-J. Welch's t-statistics and random forest reduced 500 to 650 V-J features to roughly 13, which were used in a naive Bayes classifier (R e1071). No statistical method was used to fix the sample size in advance, and group allocation was not hidden from the investigators. TCR Vbeta CDR3 sequencing of roughly 140 peripheral blood samples (over 40 ophthalmopathy, about 75 hyperthyroidism and around 17 progressor patients) is reported in the paper.

This clonotype was sampled from a woman between 25 and 40 years old with Graves disease. Donor details come from another sample of the same person, matched by shared clones. The V and J genes are TRBV20-1 and TRBJ1-1, with a weak D call of TRBD1 (6 bases match). Sample: peripheral blood mononuclear cells (PBMCs), taken at new diagnosis, from a patient treated with antithyroid drugs. The nucleotide sequence reads as follows: TGCAGTGCTAGAAGGGGGGGCACTGAAGCTTTCTTT. Its translation reads: CSARRGGTEAFF.